The source of this T cell receptor (beta chain) is a study of cytomegalovirus exposure and HLA in healthy donors. Study findings and constraints: Links to common viral pathogens appeared, in a later analysis, for several of the most significant clusters. According to a later analysis, most TCR beta chains associated with CMV appeared HLA-restricted. Researchers catalogued approximately 170 TCR beta chains as cytomegalovirus-associated.

The germline V gene encodes CDR1 SGHRS and CDR2 YFSETQ. V was pared by 0 bases and J by 8 bases, with 15 bases between. This CDR3 is built from 15 residues. PCR primers comprised 60 Vbeta and 13 Jbeta primers. Data came from immunoSEQ multiplex PCR; TCRdb stores just in-frame clones and leaves some out. Here the sample spans approximately 150,000 clones, roughly 74% being singletons. About this clone: Its cognate antigen is unknown.

The chain employs TRBV5-1 and TRBJ2-1; D possibly corresponds to TRBD2 (5 bases). The specimen was PBMCs. The clonotype comes from a young man in good health and CMV-seropositive. This CDR3 reads CASSLEGLPAHEQFF. The DNA of the CDR3 is TGCGCCAGCAGCTTGGAAGGACTCCCGGCGCATGAGCAGTTCTTC. The full variable domain, completed using reference TRBV5-1 and TRBJ2-1, is KAGVTQTPRYLIKTRGQQVTLSCSPISGHRSVSWYQQTPGQGLQFLFEYFSETQRNKGNFPGRFSGRQFSNSRSEMNVSTLELGDSALYLCASSLEGLPAHEQFFGPGTRLTVL.